What follows describes a single T cell receptor (beta chain). Its antigen is currently unknown. It was through 5'RACE template switching that TCR cDNA was made, with a universal primer site and UMIs added. TCRdb analysed the 5' RACE reads with MiXCR anew, one entry per CDR3 protein. The sample includes more than 300,000 distinct CDR3 sequences, around 6.8% of them seen just once. The data stem from a study of T cells after yellow fever vaccination. Findings of the study overall: The bulk population could contribute abundant contaminating clonotypes to FACS-sorted repertoires.

Germline V gene sequence: CDR1 SEHNR, CDR2 FQNEAQ (reference sequence). The CDR3 runs to 13 residues. V lost 3 bases and J lost 8; bases outside the gene matches: 4. The genes are TRBV7-9 and TRBJ2-1; 7 nucleotides align to TRBD2. The TCR comes from a young man who received the YFV17D yellow fever vaccine. Source: PBMCs, taken roughly 47 days after the first yellow fever vaccination. The CDR3 sequence: CASSFRGGHEQFF. CDR3 sequence (DNA): TGTGCCAGCAGCTTTCGCGGGGGTCATGAGCAGTTCTTC.